One and the same sample provided the 21 T cell receptor beta chains below, sequenced in a study of regulatory T cells in long-lasting Graves disease. To make TCR beta libraries, researchers used iRepertoire HTBI primers and Arm-PCR of CDR3 regions. TCRdb re-derived calls from the multiplex PCR reads in MiXCR, one entry per CDR3 protein. The table shows about 660,000 distinct CDR3 sequences, with 25% to 35% occurring only once. Specified time point: persistent/refractory GD, antithyroid drugs over 5 years with positive TRAb. RNA from PBMCs was the source of the TCR library. The specimen was peripheral blood mononuclear cells (PBMCs), collected when the disease was refractory, from a patient treated with antithyroid drugs. These receptors originate from a female donor with Graves disease.

This sequence joins TRBV28 and TRBJ2-2; perhaps TRBD2 as D (5 bases). From germline, CDR1 is MDHEN and CDR2 SYDVKM. The CDR3 consists of 15 residues. Between the trimmed V and J ends, which lost 2 bases and 0 bases, there was a span of 7 bases. The CDR3, as DNA: TGTGCCAGCAGTTTAGTCGGGACGAACACCGGGGAGCTGTTTTTT. This translates into CASSLVGTNTGELFF.

This clonotype has only a few counts. The chain uses TRBV7-9 and TRBJ1-1, with unresolved D. The CDR3 extends over 13 amino acids. The V end was cut by 1 base, the J end by 5 bases, with 8 bases between. Looked up from germline, CDR1 is SEHNR and CDR2 is FQNEAQ (reference sequence). CDR3 in amino acids: CASSLEALTEAFF. In DNA, the CDR3 is TGTGCCAGCAGCTTAGAGGCTCTGACTGAAGCTTTCTTT.

J is TRBJ1-1 and V is TRBV9; D not certain. V lost 0 bases, J lost 3 bases, and 9 bases lay in between. The CDR3 consists of 14 residues. Per the germline V gene, CDR1 is SGDLS and CDR2 is YYNGEE. The CDR3 reads CASSVGERDTEAFF. CDR3 DNA sequence: TGTGCCAGCAGCGTAGGGGAGAGGGACACTGAAGCTTTCTTT.

This clonotype has only a few counts. The chain is built from TRBV12-3 or TRBV12-4 and TRBJ1-5; a weak D match, TRBD1 (5 bases). The V end was cut by 0 bases, the J end by 7 bases, with 10 bases between. There are 14 residues in the CDR3. In DNA, the CDR3 is TGTGCCAGCAGTTTAGCGCCAGGACAACAGCCCCAGCATTTT. Translating it yields CASSLAPGQQPQHF.

The chain recombines TRBV5-1 with TRBJ2-5, with 9 bases matching TRBD2. From germline, CDR1 is SGHRS and CDR2 YFSETQ. The CDR3 runs 17 residues. Trimming took 0 bases from V and 0 from J; bases not matched to a gene: 6. The DNA of the CDR3 is TGCGCCAGCAGCTTGGCGCTAGCGGGGACATACCAAGAGACCCAGTACTTC. It is translated as CASSLALAGTYQETQYF.

The V and J genes are TRBV5-1 and TRBJ1-1, with D possibly being TRBD1 (6 bases). CDR3 length: 17 amino acids. CDR1 and CDR2 from the germline V gene are SGHRS and YFSETQ. Trimming removed 1 base at V and 1 base at J, with 17 bases between. In DNA, the CDR3 is TGCGCCAGCAGCTTGAAGGGGCTTGGCAGGGGGAACACTGAAGCTTTCTTT. Its translation: CASSLKGLGRGNTEAFF.

This clonotype has ten or more counts. The rearrangement uses TRBV28 and TRBJ1-1; tentative D call: TRBD1 (5 bases). Germline V gene lookup returns CDR1 MDHEN and CDR2 SYDVKM. The V end was cut by 4 bases, the J end by 1 base, with 13 bases between. This CDR3 has 15 amino acids. The CDR3 is CASSSPSGQNTEAFF. In DNA form, the CDR3 reads TGTGCCAGCAGTTCCCCTTCAGGGCAGAACACTGAAGCTTTCTTT.

This clonotype has a handful of counts. The V gene is TRBV9, the J gene TRBJ1-2; weak D call: TRBD1 (6 bases). This CDR3 region has 14 residues. Germline V CDR1 and CDR2: SGDLS, YYNGEE. V dropped 3 bases and J dropped 6 bases, with 15 bases sitting between them. CDR3 amino acids: CASSGFWTADGYTF. The CDR3 DNA sequence: TGTGCCAGCAGCGGGTTTTGGACAGCGGATGGCTACACCTTC.

This clonotype was counted a few times. One end of the junction is discordant with germline, which a read error may explain. This sequence joins TRBV6-1 and TRBJ2-7; 10 positions agree with TRBD2. The CDR3 length is 17 residues. Germline values: CDR1 MNHNS, CDR2 SASEGT. CDR3 protein: CASSPSGSIGFSHEQYF. The CDR3, as DNA: TGTGCCAGCAGTCCTAGCGGGAGTATCGGCTTCTCCCACGAGCAGTACTTC.

This clonotype was recorded many times. The chain has TRBV12-3 or TRBV12-4 and TRBJ1-2; 7 bases line up with TRBD1. The trim removed 3 bases at V and 4 bases at J, leaving 2 bases unmatched. CDR3 length: 13 amino acids. CDR3 in DNA: TGTGCCAGCAGTTTCTCAGGGGGCTATGGCTACACCTTC. It encodes CASSFSGGYGYTF.

Turning to this clonotype: This may arise from a read error, as a much more abundant clone is one base away. The chain joins TRBV6-4 to TRBJ2-7; D remains unclear. This CDR3 has 11 amino acids. V was shortened by 5 bases and J by 2 bases, with 4 bases between the two germline ends. Germline V gene lookup returns CDR1 MRHNA and CDR2 SNTAGT. The chain's CDR3 is CASSYPYEQYF. DNA for the CDR3: TGTGCCAGCAGTTACCCCTACGAGCAGTACTTC.

In its sample, this clonotype was seen a few times. The chain employs TRBV6-1 and TRBJ2-7; the match to TRBD2 covers 11 bases. The CDR3 totals 15 residues. J gave up 1 base and V 5 bases, and 4 bases lay outside the gene matches. Germline assignment: CDR1 MNHNS and CDR2 SASEGT. The CDR3 loop is CASSTSGSSSYEQYF. The CDR3 DNA reads as TGTGCCAGCAGTACTAGCGGGAGTAGTTCCTACGAGCAGTACTTC.

The chain joins TRBV19 to TRBJ2-3, with TRBD1 identical over 7 bases. Germline V CDR1 and CDR2: LNHDA, SQIVND (reference sequence). V trimming: 3 bases; J trimming: 0 bases; junction bases outside the gene matches: 6. The CDR3 is 16 residues long. Here the CDR3 reads CASSMLTGYSTDTQYF. Here the CDR3 DNA reads TGTGCCAGTAGTATGCTGACAGGGTATAGCACAGATACGCAGTATTTT.

This sequence joins TRBV15 and TRBJ1-5, with 9 bases aligning to TRBD1. Trimming cost V 4 bases and J 0 bases; bases outside gene matches: 7. Germline CDR1 is LNHNV and CDR2 is YYDKDF (reference sequence). The CDR3 is made up of 17 amino acids. CDR3 DNA: TGTGCCACCAGCACCAGACAGGGGGATTATAGCAATCAGCCCCAGCATTTT. This codes for CATSTRQGDYSNQPQHF.

V and J are TRBV28 and TRBJ1-5; 7 nucleotides line up with TRBD1. This CDR3 comprises 15 residues. V shed 8 bases, J shed 2 bases, and the junction held 9 bases outside the gene matches. The V gene's germline CDR1 is MDHEN and CDR2 SYDVKM. CDR3 nucleotide sequence: TGTGCCAGCTATTCCAGGGGGGGGGGCAATCAGCCCCAGCATTTT. It translates to CASYSRGGGNQPQHF.

This clonotype was found many times. The chain carries TRBV11-2 and TRBJ1-1; TRBD1 matches at 7 bases. The CDR3 has 15 residues. Germline CDR1 is SGHAT and CDR2 is FQNNGV. The junction had 6 bases not matched to a gene; V was cut back by 4 bases and J by 1 base. In DNA, the CDR3 is TGTGCCAGCAGCTACGCCGGGACAGCGAACACTGAAGCTTTCTTT. This sequence encodes CASSYAGTANTEAFF.

This clonotype has only a few counts. V is TRBV9 and J is TRBJ1-1; D is perhaps TRBD1 (6 bases). V was cut by 5 bases and J by 6 bases, with 20 bases left in between. The CDR3 extends over 15 amino acids. Germline lookup yields CDR1 SGDLS and CDR2 YYNGEE. The chain's CDR3 is CASSTRQTGFAEAFF. Here the CDR3 DNA reads TGTGCCAGCAGTACCCGACAAACAGGGTTCGCTGAAGCTTTCTTT.

The table lists this clonotype with many counts. The rearrangement uses TRBV2 and TRBJ1-5; TRBD1 aligns across 10 bases. Trimming took 4 bases from V and 4 from J; bases not matched to a gene: 7. Germline loops: CDR1 SNHLY, CDR2 FYNNEI. The CDR3 consists of 16 residues. The CDR3: CASSGKRTGGNQPQHF. DNA for the CDR3: TGTGCCAGCAGTGGGAAACGGACAGGGGGAAATCAGCCCCAGCATTTT.

Only a few counts were recorded for this clonotype. The chain links TRBV29-1 to TRBJ2-7; D is possibly TRBD1 (6 bases). The CDR3 is 12 amino acids. Germline V CDR1 and CDR2: SQVTM, ANQGSEA. Trimming pared 7 bases from V and 0 bases from J, leaving 10 bases between. This CDR3 is CSAGQTSYEQYF. As DNA, the CDR3 is TGCAGCGCAGGACAGACCTCCTACGAGCAGTACTTC.

This clonotype was found a few times. The J gene is TRBJ1-4, the V gene TRBV5-1; D remains unclear. Germline V gives CDR1 SGHRS, CDR2 YFSETQ. This CDR3 spans 14 amino acids. V was pared by 1 base and J by 5 bases, with 9 bases between. In DNA, the CDR3 is TGCGCCAGCAGCTTGTTTCGGGGAAATGAAAAACTGTTTTTT. Its protein is CASSLFRGNEKLFF.

This clonotype occurred a few times. This rearrangement joins TRBV27 to TRBJ1-2; no clear D gene. The CDR3 contains 15 residues. Germline CDR1 reads MNHEY; CDR2 reads SMNVEV (reference sequence). V was trimmed by 0 bases and J by 8 bases, leaving 16 bases between them. CDR3 protein: CASSLSTGVFGGYTF. The DNA of the CDR3 is TGTGCCAGCAGTTTATCGACTGGGGTATTTGGCGGCTACACCTTC.